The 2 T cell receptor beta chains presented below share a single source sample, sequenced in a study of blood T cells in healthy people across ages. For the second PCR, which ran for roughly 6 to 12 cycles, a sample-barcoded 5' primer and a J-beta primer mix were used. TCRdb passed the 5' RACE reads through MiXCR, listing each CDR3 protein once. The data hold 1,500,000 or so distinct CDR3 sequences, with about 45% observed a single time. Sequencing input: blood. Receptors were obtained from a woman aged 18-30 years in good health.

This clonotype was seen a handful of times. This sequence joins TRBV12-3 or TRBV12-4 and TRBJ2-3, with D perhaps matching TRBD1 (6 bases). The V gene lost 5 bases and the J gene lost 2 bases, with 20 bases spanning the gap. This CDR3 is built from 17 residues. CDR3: CASSKTGHHTLTDTQYF. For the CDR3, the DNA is TGTGCCAGCAGTAAAACGGGACACCACACTCTCACAGATACGCAGTATTTT.

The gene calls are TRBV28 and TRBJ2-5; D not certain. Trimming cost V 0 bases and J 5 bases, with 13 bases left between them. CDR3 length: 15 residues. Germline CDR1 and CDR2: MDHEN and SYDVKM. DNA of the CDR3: TGTGCCAGCAGTTTATGGACATCCAGACTGGAGACCCAGTACTTC. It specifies CASSLWTSRLETQYF.